The present T cell receptor beta chain was sequenced within a study of T cells in Graves' hyperthyroidism and ophthalmopathy. Study-level findings and limits: Blood also held most thyroid clonotypes expanded beyond 0.001.

This clonotype was detected many times. Its antigen is unidentified. Using RNA transcripts as the source, TCR beta CDR3 regions were amplified. In the first-round RT-PCR of the TCR CDR3, the HTBI primer set was used. In TCRdb, the multiplex PCR reads were re-called with MiXCR into one record per CDR3 protein. The sample lists some 360,000 distinct CDR3 sequences; approximately 15% were seen once. The V end lost 4 bases, the J end lost 5 bases, and 12 bases lay between the germline ends. Looked up from germline, CDR1 is SQVTM and CDR2 is ANQGSEA. The CDR3 covers 13 residues. The TCR comes from a woman aged 60-70 years with Graves' hyperthyroidism. The sequenced sample consisted of blood. This rearrangement joins TRBV29-1 to TRBJ2-1; D might be TRBD1 (5 bases). The CDR3 DNA is TGCAGCGTTGCACGTGGGGCACACAATGAGCAGTTCTTC. Translating gives CSVARGAHNEQFF.